The 2 T cell receptor beta chains below were found in one sample sequenced in a study of cytomegalovirus exposure and HLA in healthy donors. PCR was performed using 60 Vbeta and 13 Jbeta primers. Profiling relied on immunoSEQ multiplex PCR, and the TCRdb table lists in-frame clones only, not all of them. Of approximately 130,000 clones in the sample, more than 80% were seen once. The sequenced sample consisted of PBMCs. The source of these receptors is a woman aged 30 to 39 in good health and CMV-seropositive.

The V gene is TRBV7-2, the J gene TRBJ1-1; the match to TRBD1 covers 8 bases. Per germline, CDR1 SGHTA and CDR2 FQGNSA. V shed 3 bases and J 6 bases; nucleotides not matched to a gene: 3. CDR3 size: 13 residues. CDR3 nucleotides: TGTGCCAGCAGCTTTCAGGGGGCGTCTGAAGCTTTCTTT. Translating it yields CASSFQGASEAFF.

This chain links TRBV27 with TRBJ2-7, with 9 bases fitting TRBD2. Germline CDR1 and CDR2: MNHEY and SMNVEV (reference sequence). The V gene end was trimmed by 6 bases and the J gene end by 7 bases; junction bases not matched to a gene: 7. The CDR3 spans 13 residues. The CDR3 DNA reads TGTGCCAGCAGCTGGAGGCGGGAGGGTGAGCAGTACTTC. Translating gives CASSWRREGEQYF.